These 9 T cell receptor beta chains share one sample of origin, sequenced in a study of T-cell memory formation after mild COVID-19. Via MiXCR, TCRdb re-called the 5' RACE reads, giving one row per CDR3 protein. The sample includes 150,000 to 200,000 distinct CDR3 sequences, about 14% of them seen just once. The sample comprised PBMCs or a T cell subset sorted from them (not recorded which). The receptors originated from an adult woman who had mild COVID-19 (a few samples of this study predate the infection). Cell type and time point are not known.

V gene TRBV29-1 combines with J gene TRBJ1-1, with D possibly TRBD1 on 5 matching bases. Germline-derived CDR1 and CDR2 are SQVTM and ANQGSEA. This CDR3 has 16 amino acids. V lost 4 bases and J lost 0, with 18 bases in between. CDR3 sequence: CSVVYEGVGMNTEAFF. As DNA, the CDR3 is TGCAGCGTTGTTTATGAAGGGGTGGGCATGAACACTGAAGCTTTCTTT.

The chain links TRBV7-9 to TRBJ2-3, with a tentative D call TRBD1 (6 bases). The germline gives CDR1 SEHNR, CDR2 FQNEAQ (reference sequence). Trimming took off 5 bases at V and 2 bases at J, with 14 bases between the two ends. This CDR3 is 15 amino acids long. The CDR3 protein is CASSRWTANTDTQYF. CDR3 in DNA: TGTGCCAGCAGCCGGTGGACAGCGAACACAGATACGCAGTATTTT.

This clonotype has more than one count but fewer than ten. The rearrangement links TRBV3-1 to TRBJ1-6; TRBD1 matches at 9 bases. Germline-derived CDR1 and CDR2 are LGHDT and YNNKEL (reference sequence). Trimming cost V 2 bases and J 6 bases; bases outside gene matches: 5. The CDR3 extends over 16 amino acids. CDR3 sequence: CASSQTGGSSNSPLHF. The DNA for the CDR3 is TGTGCCAGCAGCCAAACAGGGGGCTCGAGTAATTCACCCCTCCACTTT.

Note on this clonotype: Just one base apart from a much larger clone, this may be a read error. The chain employs TRBV6-5 and TRBJ1-5; the D is unclear. The germline gives CDR1 MNHEY, CDR2 SVGAGI. This CDR3 is 14 amino acids long. The CDR3 loop reads CASSSAGIRQPKHF. The CDR3 bases are TGTGCCAGCAGTTCGGCGGGAATTCGGCAGCCCAAGCATTTT.

This clonotype was observed many times. The rearrangement uses TRBV5-1 and TRBJ2-7, with 7 positions matching TRBD2. V lost 6 bases to trimming and J lost 5 bases; unmatched junction nucleotides: 11. CDR1 and CDR2 (germline): SGHRS, YFSETQ. The CDR3 totals 14 residues. For the CDR3, the DNA is TGCGCCAGCACCCCTGGAGCGGGAAACGACGAGCAGTACTTC. Translation gives CASTPGAGNDEQYF.

The table lists this clonotype with many counts. V usage is TRBV7-6 and J usage is TRBJ2-3; no definite D call. The germline V and J ends were trimmed by 2 bases and 2 bases, with 5 bases remaining between them. Per germline, CDR1 SGHVS and CDR2 FNYEAQ. The CDR3 contains 13 residues. Here the CDR3 DNA reads TGTGCCAGCAGCTTAAATCCCACAGATACGCAGTATTTT. It codes for CASSLNPTDTQYF.

This clonotype was found a few times. The gene calls are TRBV21-1 and TRBJ2-7; the table's D call of TRBD1 was not tested on the DNA. TRBV21-1 is a recognized pseudogene. The CDR3 extends over 17 amino acids. Here the CDR3 DNA reads TGTGCCAGCAGCAAAGTGTGGGGACGGTTCAGCTCCTACGAGCAGTACTTC. Its translation: CASSKVWGRFSSYEQYF.

The chain uses TRBV29-1 and TRBJ2-7; 8 positions agree with TRBD1. Germline V lookup: CDR1 SQVTM, CDR2 ANQGSEA. The J segment lost 4 bases and the V segment lost 4 bases, leaving 3 bases of the junction unmatched. The CDR3 is made up of 12 amino acids. CDR3 in amino acids: CSVARGQYEQYF. CDR3 coding DNA: TGCAGCGTTGCCAGGGGGCAATACGAGCAGTACTTC.

This clonotype was seen a few times. The CDR3 DNA follows: TGTGCCAGCAGTTACATGAGCACTAAATCCCCTGGCTACACCTTC. It codes for CASSYMSTKSPGYTF. The V gene is TRBV6-5, the J gene TRBJ1-2; D is ambiguous. This CDR3 region has 15 residues. The V gene's germline CDR1 is MNHEY and CDR2 SVGAGI. The V end was cut by 2 bases, the J end by 7 bases, with 17 bases between.